These T cell receptor beta chains were read from a single sample in a study of T cells in Graves' hyperthyroidism and ophthalmopathy. TCRdb reprocessed the multiplex PCR reads with MiXCR, giving one entry per CDR3 protein. The data contain some 490,000 distinct CDR3 sequences, about 22% of them singletons. Sequencing was carried out using blood. The receptor source for this set is a woman between 65 and 79 years old with Graves' ophthalmopathy. Both conserved end residues are part of each CDR3. The D gene is left open where the match is weak. For some rows the clone size is stated as once, few or many, or as a class when expanded; others skip it.

D gene	V gene	CDR3 length	J gene	clone size	CDR3 protein	CDR3 DNA
.	TRBV7-2	15	TRBJ2-1	.	CASSSSFGSYSEQFF	TGTGCCAGCAGCTCATCCTTTGGCTCCTACAGTGAGCAGTTCTTC
TRBD1	TRBV7-3	15	TRBJ2-1	.	CASSPTGGKGDEQFF	TGTGCCAGCAGCCCCACAGGGGGGAAAGGAGATGAGCAGTTCTTC
TRBD2	TRBV9	16	TRBJ2-2	.	CASAPRTSGTQGELFF	TGTGCCAGCGCCCCCCGGACTAGCGGGACCCAGGGGGAGCTGTTTTTT
TRBD2	TRBV12-3/TRBV12-4	16	TRBJ2-3	many	CASSPGLAPNTDTQYF	TGTGCCAGCAGTCCCGGACTAGCGCCTAACACAGATACGCAGTATTTT
TRBD2	TRBV15	17	TRBJ2-5	.	CATSLLAGGPRGGTQYF	TGTGCCACCAGCTTACTAGCGGGAGGGCCTCGGGGGGGGACCCAGTACTTC
.	TRBV4-2	13	TRBJ2-2	few	CASSPIVTGELFF	TGTGCCAGCAGCCCCATAGTCACCGGGGAGCTGTTTTTT
.	TRBV24-1	14	TRBJ2-3	few	CATSDSGVEDTQYF	TGTGCCACCAGTGATTCAGGGGTCGAAGATACGCAGTATTTT
TRBD2	TRBV7-3	16	TRBJ2-3	few	CASSSIAGSSTDTQYF	TGTGCCAGCAGTTCGATAGCGGGATCTAGCACAGATACGCAGTATTTT
.	TRBV6-1	13	TRBJ2-3	.	CASSEVGTDTQYF	TGTGCCAGCAGTGAAGTGGGCACAGATACGCAGTATTTT
TRBD1	TRBV7-2	12	TRBJ1-1	few	CASSLDRYEAFF	TGTGCCAGCAGCTTGGACAGGTATGAAGCTTTCTTT
TRBD1	TRBV28	14	TRBJ1-1	many	CASGLGTAPEEAFF	TGTGCCAGCGGCTTAGGGACAGCCCCCGAGGAAGCTTTCTTT
.	TRBV11-1	13	TRBJ2-1	many	CASSPSVRNEQFF	TGTGCCAGCAGCCCTTCGGTTAGGAATGAGCAGTTCTTC
.	TRBV3-1	15	TRBJ2-3	.	CASRDAGGPTDTQYF	TGTGCCAGCAGAGATGCTGGGGGGCCCACAGATACGCAGTATTTT
.	TRBV29-1	14	TRBJ2-1	many	CSASGQPTHNEQFF	TGCAGCGCATCCGGTCAACCTACACACAATGAGCAGTTCTTC
.	TRBV10-1	15	TRBJ1-3	.	CASSESGGPGNTIYF	TGCGCCAGCAGTGAGTCGGGTGGCCCCGGAAACACCATATATTTT
.	TRBV28	14	TRBJ2-2	.	CASRSFANTGELFF	TGTGCCAGCAGATCCTTCGCGAACACCGGGGAGCTGTTTTTT
.	TRBV6-1	15	TRBJ2-1	.	CASTAGHNSYNEQFF	TGTGCCAGCACGGCGGGGCATAACTCCTACAATGAGCAGTTCTTC
.	TRBV7-3	14	TRBJ2-2	.	CASSLGSPLGELFF	TGTGCCAGCAGCCTCGGTTCTCCCCTCGGGGAGCTGTTTTTT
TRBD1	TRBV6-1	15	TRBJ1-5	.	CASRLQGARNQPQHF	TGTGCCAGCAGGTTACAGGGGGCGCGCAATCAGCCCCAGCATTTT
TRBD1	TRBV10-1	14	TRBJ1-1	many	CASSRKQGEAEAFF	TGCGCCAGCAGCCGCAAACAGGGGGAAGCTGAAGCTTTCTTT
TRBD1	TRBV12-3/TRBV12-4	13	TRBJ2-5	many	CASSPGGGETQYF	TGTGCCAGCAGTCCAGGGGGCGGAGAGACCCAGTACTTC
.	TRBV11-2	13	TRBJ2-1	many	CASGLYSYNEQFF	TGTGCCAGCGGGCTGTACTCCTACAATGAGCAGTTCTTC
.	TRBV12-3/TRBV12-4	14	TRBJ2-6	few	CASSLGAGANVLTF	TGTGCCAGCAGCCTCGGGGCTGGGGCCAACGTCCTGACTTTC
TRBD2	TRBV7-2	17	TRBJ2-2	few	CASSLGFQRENTGELFF	TGTGCCAGCAGCTTAGGGTTCCAGCGGGAGAACACCGGGGAGCTGTTTTTT
.	TRBV27	14	TRBJ2-3	many	CASSLSRSTDTQYF	TGTGCCAGCAGTTTATCACGGTCTACAGATACGCAGTATTTT
.	TRBV7-3	12	TRBJ2-3	few	CASSATLGLQYF	TGTGCCAGCAGCGCGACACTGGGATTGCAGTATTTT
.	TRBV4-2	16	TRBJ2-1	many	CASSQKTGTLNNEQFF	TGTGCCAGCAGCCAGAAAACCGGGACCCTTAACAATGAGCAGTTCTTC
.	TRBV6-1	14	TRBJ1-5	.	CASSTSAGYQPQHF	TGTGCCAGCAGTACTTCTGCAGGGTACCAGCCCCAGCATTTT
TRBD2	TRBV9	17	TRBJ2-1	.	CASSLRTSGSDYNEQFF	TGTGCCAGCAGCCTACGGACTAGCGGGTCCGACTACAATGAGCAGTTCTTC
TRBD2	TRBV24-1	13	TRBJ2-5	many	CATSVSGAETQYF	TGTGCCACCAGTGTAAGCGGGGCGGAGACCCAGTACTTC
.	TRBV7-6	13	TRBJ2-5	.	CASSPRFLETQYF	TGTGCCAGCAGCCCTAGGTTTCTAGAGACCCAGTACTTC
TRBD1	TRBV12-3/TRBV12-4	14	TRBJ1-2	many	CASSPRGSDYGYTF	TGTGCCAGCAGTCCCAGGGGGTCGGACTATGGCTACACCTTC
TRBD2	TRBV12-3/TRBV12-4	13	TRBJ2-7	.	CAILLAGEYEQYF	TGTGCCATTTTACTAGCGGGAGAGTACGAGCAGTACTTC
TRBD1	TRBV2	15	TRBJ1-2	many	CASFTGGRTGDGYTF	TGTGCCAGCTTTACAGGGGGCCGCACGGGGGATGGCTACACCTTC
.	TRBV20-1	15	TRBJ2-3	.	CSARVAASGTDTQYF	TGCAGTGCTAGAGTTGCGGCTAGTGGGACAGATACGCAGTATTTT
.	TRBV29-1	15	TRBJ1-4	.	CSVLMALRGYEKLFF	TGCAGCGTCCTCATGGCGTTACGGGGGTATGAAAAACTGTTTTTT
.	TRBV7-8	14	TRBJ1-1	.	CASSFTDLNTEAFF	TGTGCCAGCAGCTTTACTGACTTGAACACTGAAGCTTTCTTT
.	TRBV28	12	TRBJ1-2	.	CASSLKAYGYTF	TGTGCCAGCAGTTTAAAGGCTTATGGCTACACCTTC
TRBD2	TRBV29-1	13	TRBJ2-1	few	CSVALTSHNEQFF	TGCAGCGTGGCTCTGACTAGCCACAATGAGCAGTTCTTC
TRBD2	TRBV19	15	TRBJ2-7	few	CASSILAGGPYEQYF	TGTGCCAGTAGTATTCTAGCGGGAGGGCCCTACGAGCAGTACTTC
.	TRBV28	14	TRBJ1-1	.	CASTPSAGSGEAFF	TGTGCCAGCACCCCCAGCGCGGGGTCGGGTGAAGCTTTCTTT
.	TRBV4-1	14	TRBJ1-2	.	CASSQQARNYGYTF	TGCGCCAGCAGCCAGCAAGCAAGGAACTATGGCTACACCTTC
TRBD2	TRBV3-1	14	TRBJ2-3	few	CASTDGGGSDTQYF	TGTGCCAGCACCGACGGGGGGGGATCAGATACGCAGTATTTT
.	TRBV11-2	13	TRBJ2-2	many	CASSQPNTGELFF	TGTGCCAGCAGCCAACCAAACACCGGGGAGCTGTTTTTT
TRBD1	TRBV2	14	TRBJ2-1	few	CASRPSPGGNEQFF	TGTGCCAGCAGACCATCCCCAGGGGGCAATGAGCAGTTCTTC
.	TRBV10-3	16	TRBJ2-7	.	CAISREGGGVPYEQYF	TGTGCCATCAGCCGGGAAGGGGGGGGAGTCCCCTACGAGCAGTACTTC
.	TRBV12-3/TRBV12-4	14	TRBJ1-2	many	CASSLDPGSHGYTF	TGTGCCAGCAGTTTAGATCCAGGCTCCCATGGCTACACCTTC
.	TRBV7-3	13	TRBJ2-3	few	CASSFALTDTQYF	TGTGCCAGCAGCTTCGCTCTGACAGATACGCAGTATTTT
.	TRBV6-1	12	TRBJ2-1	.	CASSPRGDEQLF	TGTGCCAGCAGCCCCAGGGGTGATGAGCAGCTCTTC
TRBD1	TRBV5-1	15	TRBJ1-6	.	CASSTDRGRTSPLHF	TGCGCCAGCAGCACGGACAGGGGGCGTACTTCACCCCTCCACTTT
.	TRBV7-8	16	TRBJ2-1	few	CASSLAGDPSGHEQFF	TGTGCCAGCAGCTTAGCTGGGGACCCGTCGGGGCATGAGCAGTTCTTC
.	TRBV7-6	14	TRBJ2-3	.	CASSSQSHTDTQYF	TGTGCCAGCAGCTCCCAGAGTCACACAGATACGCAGTATTTT